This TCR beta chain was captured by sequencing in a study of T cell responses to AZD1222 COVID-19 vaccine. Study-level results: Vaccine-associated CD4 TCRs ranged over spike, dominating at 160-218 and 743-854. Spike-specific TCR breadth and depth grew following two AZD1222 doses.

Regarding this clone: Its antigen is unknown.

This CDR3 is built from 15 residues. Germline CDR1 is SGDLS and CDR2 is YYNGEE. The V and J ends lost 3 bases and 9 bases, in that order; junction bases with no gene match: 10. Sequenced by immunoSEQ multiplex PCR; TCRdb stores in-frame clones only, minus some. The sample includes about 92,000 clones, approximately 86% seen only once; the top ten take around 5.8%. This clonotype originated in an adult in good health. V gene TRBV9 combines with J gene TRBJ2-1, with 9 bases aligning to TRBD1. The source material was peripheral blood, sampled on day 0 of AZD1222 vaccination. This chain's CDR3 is CASSGEGTGPSEQFF. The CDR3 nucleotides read TGTGCCAGCAGCGGGGAAGGGACAGGGCCAAGTGAGCAGTTCTTC.